What follows are 19 T cell receptor beta chains derived from one specimen sequenced in a study of blood T cell repertoires in COVID-19. Assay used: immunoSEQ multiplex PCR; TCRdb lists only in-frame clones, some missing. The table lists roughly 260,000 clones, less than 85% of them singletons. The sample comprised peripheral blood. All receptors derive from a woman of 80 years or more with active or convalescent COVID-19.

This chain connects TRBV15 to TRBJ2-3, with D maybe TRBD2 (6 bases). The CDR3 sequence is 15 residues long. The ends were cut back, 5 bases at V and 5 bases at J, with 17 bases in the middle. CDR1 and CDR2 from the germline V gene are LNHNV and YYDKDF (reference sequence). The DNA for the CDR3 is TGTGCCACCAGCGGACTCCAGACTAGTAGAGATACGCAGTATTTT. It codes for CATSGLQTSRDTQYF. The full variable domain, with the rest looked up from reference TRBV15 and TRBJ2-3, is DAMVIQNPRYQVTQFGKPVTLSCSQTLNHNVMYWYQQKSSQAPKLLFHYYDKDFNNEADTPDNFQSRRPNTSFCFLDIRSPGLGDTAMYLCATSGLQTSRDTQYFGPGTRLTVL.

V gene TRBV19 combines with J gene TRBJ1-6, with D unclear. This CDR3 region has 14 residues. Germline V gene lookup returns CDR1 LNHDA and CDR2 SQIVND (reference sequence). Deletions cut 4 bases from V and 8 bases from J, with 12 bases between. The CDR3 loop is CASSTEGRHSPLHF. The CDR3 region has the DNA TGTGCCAGTAGTACCGAGGGTAGGCATTCACCCCTCCACTTT.

This clone showed up just a few times. The rearrangement uses TRBV28 and TRBJ1-1, with a possible D match to TRBD1 (6 bases). V lost 4 bases, J lost 6 bases, and 9 bases lay in between. CDR1 is MDHEN, CDR2 SYDVKM, per germline. This CDR3 comprises 12 residues. The CDR3 protein is CASSSRGAEAFF. CDR3 nucleotides: TGTGCCAGCAGTTCCAGGGGTGCTGAAGCTTTCTTT.

The chain couples TRBV7-9 to TRBJ1-4; D might be TRBD1 (6 bases). CDR3 length: 13 amino acids. The germline V gene has CDR1 SEHNR and CDR2 FQNEAQ (reference sequence). V lost 5 bases and J lost 7, with 11 bases in between. The CDR3 sequence: CASSRGQGEKLFF. CDR3 nucleotide sequence: TGTGCCAGCAGCCGGGGACAAGGTGAAAAACTGTTTTTT.

The chain combines TRBV27 with TRBJ2-2; TRBD2 agrees at 12 bases. This CDR3 is built from 17 residues. V was pared by 5 bases and J by 1 base, with 5 bases of the junction left unmatched. From germline, CDR1 is MNHEY and CDR2 SMNVEV (reference sequence). CDR3 amino acids: CASSQRGLAGNTGELFF. The CDR3 DNA reads TGTGCCAGCAGTCAACGGGGACTAGCGGGGAACACCGGGGAGCTGTTTTTT.

The chain recombines TRBV18 with TRBJ1-1; maybe TRBD1 (6 bases). The CDR3 is 18 residues long. Germline V lookup: CDR1 KGHSH, CDR2 LQKENI. Trimming left V 3 bases short and J 4 bases short, with 24 bases between. CDR3 DNA sequence: TGTGCCAGCTCACCCCTTGCGCAAATGGGGGGGCCTGGCACTGAAGCTTTCTTT. This codes for CASSPLAQMGGPGTEAFF.

The V gene is TRBV5-1, the J gene TRBJ1-2; TRBD1 aligns across 7 bases. CDR1 SGHRS and CDR2 YFSETQ come from the germline V gene. The V gene end was trimmed by 3 bases and the J gene end by 2 bases; junction bases not matched to a gene: 4. The CDR3 spans 14 residues. Here the CDR3 reads CASSSTTGNYGYTF. CDR3 nucleotide sequence: TGCGCCAGCAGCTCAACGACAGGGAACTATGGCTACACCTTC.

The V gene is TRBV28, the J gene TRBJ1-1; D gene unclear. V was cut by 6 bases and J by 0 bases, with 8 bases left in between. The CDR3 consists of 13 residues. CDR1 and CDR2 (germline): MDHEN, SYDVKM. Here the CDR3 reads CASRNSMNTEAFF. As DNA, the CDR3 is TGTGCCAGCAGGAACAGCATGAACACTGAAGCTTTCTTT.

This clone appeared a few times. The chain carries TRBV2 and TRBJ2-3; possible D gene TRBD1, 5 bases. The CDR3 totals 16 residues. Trimming removed 4 bases from V and 0 bases from J, with 14 bases in between. Germline V gives CDR1 SNHLY, CDR2 FYNNEI. CDR3 in DNA: TGTGCCAGCAGTGGCGGCAGGGCGTCTAGCACAGATACGCAGTATTTT. Residues: CASSGGRASSTDTQYF.

V and J are TRBV5-4 and TRBJ2-4; 7 bases are shared with TRBD1. Germline V gives CDR1 SGHNT, CDR2 YYREEE (reference sequence). The CDR3 has 14 amino acids. V trimming: 3 bases; J trimming: 8 bases; junction bases outside the gene matches: 8. The DNA of the CDR3 is TGTGCCAGCAGCTCAACAGGGGCAGAGGACATTCAGTACTTC. It yields the protein CASSSTGAEDIQYF.

This clone was counted a single time. This sequence joins TRBV5-1 and TRBJ2-1, with 9 positions matching TRBD1. The CDR3 has 14 residues. CDR1 SGHRS and CDR2 YFSETQ come from the germline V gene. The trim removed 2 bases at V and 5 bases at J, leaving 2 bases unmatched. As DNA, the CDR3 is TGCGCCAGCAGCTTCGGGACAGGGAACAATGAGCAGTTCTTC. Its protein is CASSFGTGNNEQFF.

The J gene is TRBJ2-2, the V gene TRBV19; D call uncertain. The germline V gene has CDR1 LNHDA and CDR2 SQIVND (reference sequence). CDR3 length equals 14 residues. V was pared by 1 base and J by 2 bases, with 5 bases between. CDR3 in DNA: TGTGCCAGTAGTATAGGAGGAAACACCGGGGAGCTGTTTTTT. Amino acid sequence: CASSIGGNTGELFF.

The chain employs TRBV5-1 and TRBJ2-2; TRBD2 is a possible D gene (5 bases). CDR1 and CDR2 (germline): SGHRS, YFSETQ. Trimming left V 0 bases short and J 5 bases short, with 11 bases between. The CDR3 extends over 15 amino acids. CDR3 nucleotides: TGCGCCAGCAGCTTGGATCCTAGCTCGACCGGGGAGCTGTTTTTT. It specifies CASSLDPSSTGELFF. The full variable domain, completed using reference TRBV5-1 and TRBJ2-2, is KAGVTQTPRYLIKTRGQQVTLSCSPISGHRSVSWYQQTPGQGLQFLFEYFSETQRNKGNFPGRFSGRQFSNSRSEMNVSTLELGDSALYLCASSLDPSSTGELFFGEGSRLTVL.

J is TRBJ1-2 and V is TRBV10-3, with a tentative D call TRBD1 (5 bases). Deletions cut 0 bases from V and 4 bases from J, with 9 bases between. The CDR3 extends over 14 amino acids. Germline CDR1 and CDR2: ENHRY and SYGVKD. This CDR3 reads CAISESSQVYGYTF. CDR3 DNA sequence: TGTGCCATCAGTGAGTCATCACAGGTCTATGGCTACACCTTC.

The chain carries TRBV10-1 and TRBJ2-5; the D gene is possibly TRBD1 (5 bases). This CDR3 comprises 13 residues. V was cut by 3 bases and J by 4 bases, with 9 bases left in between. Germline V CDR1 and CDR2: WNHNN, SYGVQD (reference sequence). The CDR3 bases are TGCGCCAGCAGTGAACAGGTCGCAGAGACCCAGTACTTC. As protein: CASSEQVAETQYF.

This clone was recorded only once. The genes are TRBV19 and TRBJ1-1, with D possibly TRBD1 on 6 matching bases. CDR1 is LNHDA, CDR2 SQIVND, per germline (reference sequence). CDR3 length: 14 amino acids. V was cut by 2 bases and J by 0 bases, with 7 bases left in between. The CDR3, as DNA: TGTGCCAGTAGTATAACAGGGCTGAACACTGAAGCTTTCTTT. This sequence encodes CASSITGLNTEAFF.

The gene calls are TRBV19 and TRBJ1-4; D is unresolved. The CDR3 loop spans 15 amino acids. V gave up 5 bases and J gave up 3 bases, with 13 bases separating them. Per the germline V gene, CDR1 is LNHDA and CDR2 is SQIVND (reference sequence). The CDR3 is CASSASERANEKLFF. Here the CDR3 DNA reads TGTGCCAGTAGTGCTTCTGAACGGGCTAATGAAAAACTGTTTTTT.

This chain links TRBV7-8 with TRBJ2-3; perhaps TRBD1 as D (6 bases). CDR1 is SGHVS, CDR2 FQNEAQ, per germline. This CDR3 has 15 residues. V was shortened by 2 bases and J by 4 bases, with 13 bases between the two germline ends. The CDR3 bases are TGTGCCAGCAGCTTAATTTATGCAGGGGCAGATACGCAGTATTTT. This encodes CASSLIYAGADTQYF.

This rearrangement joins TRBV12-3 or TRBV12-4 to TRBJ1-5; tentatively, D is TRBD1 (5 bases). The CDR3 loop spans 13 amino acids. V was cut by 6 bases and J by 7 bases, with 13 bases left in between. The CDR3 nucleotides read TGTGCCAGCAGCCTCGGGGGTGAACAGCCCCAGCATTTT. It specifies CASSLGGEQPQHF.